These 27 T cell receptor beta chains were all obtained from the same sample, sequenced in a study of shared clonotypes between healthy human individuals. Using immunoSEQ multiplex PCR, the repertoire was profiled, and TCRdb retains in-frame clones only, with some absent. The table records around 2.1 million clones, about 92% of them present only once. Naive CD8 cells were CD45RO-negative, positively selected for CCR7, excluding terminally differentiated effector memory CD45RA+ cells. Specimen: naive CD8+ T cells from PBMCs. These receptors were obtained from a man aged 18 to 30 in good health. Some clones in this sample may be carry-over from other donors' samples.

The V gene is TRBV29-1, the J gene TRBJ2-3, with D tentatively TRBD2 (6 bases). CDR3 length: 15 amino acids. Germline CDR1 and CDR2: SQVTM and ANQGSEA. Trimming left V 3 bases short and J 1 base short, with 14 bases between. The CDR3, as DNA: TGCAGCGTTGAGAGTCTAGCGAGAGGCACAGATACGCAGTATTTT. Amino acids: CSVESLARGTDTQYF.

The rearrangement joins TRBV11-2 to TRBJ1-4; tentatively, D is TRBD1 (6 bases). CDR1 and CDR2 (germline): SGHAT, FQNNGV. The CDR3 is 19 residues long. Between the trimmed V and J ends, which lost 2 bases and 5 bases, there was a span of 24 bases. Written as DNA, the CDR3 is TGTGCCAGCAGCTTACGTACAACCGCGACAGGTCGCTGGAATGAAAAACTGTTTTTT. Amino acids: CASSLRTTATGRWNEKLFF.

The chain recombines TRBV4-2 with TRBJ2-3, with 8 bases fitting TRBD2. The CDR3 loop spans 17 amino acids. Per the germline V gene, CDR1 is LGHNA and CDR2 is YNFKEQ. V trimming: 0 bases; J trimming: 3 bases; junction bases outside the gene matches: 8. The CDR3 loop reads CASSQDPFSGETDTQYF. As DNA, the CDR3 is TGTGCCAGCAGCCAAGATCCGTTTAGCGGGGAGACAGATACGCAGTATTTT.

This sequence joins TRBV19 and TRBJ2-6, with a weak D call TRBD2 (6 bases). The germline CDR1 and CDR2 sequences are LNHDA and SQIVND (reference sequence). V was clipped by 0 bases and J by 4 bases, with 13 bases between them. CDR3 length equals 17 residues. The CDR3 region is CASSIDSERAGANVLTF. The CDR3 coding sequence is TGTGCCAGTAGTATAGATTCTGAGCGGGCCGGGGCCAACGTCCTGACTTTC.

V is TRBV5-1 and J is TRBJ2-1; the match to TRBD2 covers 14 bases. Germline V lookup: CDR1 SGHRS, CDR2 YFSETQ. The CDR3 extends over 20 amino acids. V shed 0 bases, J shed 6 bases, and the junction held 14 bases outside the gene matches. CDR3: CASSLVGGLAGATGGNEQFF. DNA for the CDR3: TGCGCCAGCAGCTTGGTGGGGGGACTAGCGGGAGCCACGGGCGGCAATGAGCAGTTCTTC.

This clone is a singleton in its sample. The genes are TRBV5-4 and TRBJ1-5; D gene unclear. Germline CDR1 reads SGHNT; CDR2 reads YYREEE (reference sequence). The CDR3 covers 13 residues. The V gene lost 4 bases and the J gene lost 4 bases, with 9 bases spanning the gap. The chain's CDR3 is CASSPGRNQPQHF. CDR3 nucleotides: TGTGCCAGCAGCCCCGGCCGGAATCAGCCCCAGCATTTT.

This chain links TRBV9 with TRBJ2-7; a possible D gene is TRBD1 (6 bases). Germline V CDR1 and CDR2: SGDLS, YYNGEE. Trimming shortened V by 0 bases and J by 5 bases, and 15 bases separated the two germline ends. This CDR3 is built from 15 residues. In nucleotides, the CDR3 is TGTGCCAGCAGCGTAGGAGGGACACCCGTAGACGAGCAGTACTTC. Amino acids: CASSVGGTPVDEQYF.

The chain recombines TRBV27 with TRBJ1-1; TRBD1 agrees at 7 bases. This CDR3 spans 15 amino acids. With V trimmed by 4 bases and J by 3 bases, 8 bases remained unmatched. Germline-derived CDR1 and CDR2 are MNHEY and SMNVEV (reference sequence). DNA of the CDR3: TGTGCCAGCAGTTCTTTGAACAGGGGATACACTGAAGCTTTCTTT. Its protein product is CASSSLNRGYTEAFF.

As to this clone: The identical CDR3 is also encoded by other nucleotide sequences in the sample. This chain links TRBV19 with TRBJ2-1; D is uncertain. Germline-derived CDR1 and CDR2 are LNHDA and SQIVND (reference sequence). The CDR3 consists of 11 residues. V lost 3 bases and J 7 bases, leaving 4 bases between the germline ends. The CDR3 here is CASSMGNEQFF. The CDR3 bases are TGTGCCAGTAGTATGGGGAATGAGCAGTTCTTC.

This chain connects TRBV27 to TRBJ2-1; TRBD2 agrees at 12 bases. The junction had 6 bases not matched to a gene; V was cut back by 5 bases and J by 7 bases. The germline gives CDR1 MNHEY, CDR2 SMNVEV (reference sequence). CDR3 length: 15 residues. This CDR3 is CASSPGLAGWNEQFF. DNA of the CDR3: TGTGCCAGCAGTCCCGGACTAGCGGGATGGAATGAGCAGTTCTTC.

The CDR3 region has the DNA TGTGCCAGCAGCCCTAGGCTCTCTGGGGCCAACGTCCTGACTTTC. This encodes CASSPRLSGANVLTF. The genes are TRBV10-3 and TRBJ2-6; no definite D call. Germline CDR1 reads ENHRY; CDR2 reads SYGVKD. V was pared by 10 bases and J by 0 bases, with 13 bases between. The CDR3 spans 15 residues.

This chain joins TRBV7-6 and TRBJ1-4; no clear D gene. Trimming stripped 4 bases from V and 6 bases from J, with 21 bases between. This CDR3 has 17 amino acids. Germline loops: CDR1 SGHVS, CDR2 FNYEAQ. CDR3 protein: CASSSLLTPLRDEKLFF. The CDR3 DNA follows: TGTGCCAGCAGCTCATTACTTACCCCCCTGAGGGATGAAAAACTGTTTTTT. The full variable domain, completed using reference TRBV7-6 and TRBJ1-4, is GAGVSQSPRYKVTKRGQDVALRCDPISGHVSLYWYRQALGQGPEFLTYFNYEAQQDKSGLPNDRFSAERPEGSISTLTIQRTEQRDSAMYRCASSSLLTPLRDEKLFFGSGTQLSVL.

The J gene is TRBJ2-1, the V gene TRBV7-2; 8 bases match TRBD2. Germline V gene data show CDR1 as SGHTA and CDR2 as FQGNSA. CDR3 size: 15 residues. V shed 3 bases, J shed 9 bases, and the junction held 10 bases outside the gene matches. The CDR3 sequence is CASSFGTSGRVEQFF. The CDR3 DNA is TGTGCCAGCAGCTTTGGGACTAGTGGGCGGGTTGAGCAGTTCTTC.

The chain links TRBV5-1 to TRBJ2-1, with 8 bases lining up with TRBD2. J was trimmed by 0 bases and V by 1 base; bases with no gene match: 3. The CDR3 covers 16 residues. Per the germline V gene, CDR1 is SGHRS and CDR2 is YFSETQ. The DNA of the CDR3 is TGCGCCAGCAGCTTGAGGCGGGAGGCCTCCTACAATGAGCAGTTCTTC. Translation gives CASSLRREASYNEQFF. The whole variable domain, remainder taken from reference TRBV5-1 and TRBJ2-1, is KAGVTQTPRYLIKTRGQQVTLSCSPISGHRSVSWYQQTPGQGLQFLFEYFSETQRNKGNFPGRFSGRQFSNSRSEMNVSTLELGDSALYLCASSLRREASYNEQFFGPGTRLTVL.

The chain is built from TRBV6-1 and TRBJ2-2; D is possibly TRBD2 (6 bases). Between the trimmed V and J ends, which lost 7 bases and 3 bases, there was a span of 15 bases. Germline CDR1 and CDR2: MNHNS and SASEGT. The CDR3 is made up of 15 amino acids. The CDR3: CASTQEGFYTGELFF. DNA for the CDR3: TGTGCCAGCACCCAGGAGGGTTTTTACACCGGGGAGCTGTTTTTT.

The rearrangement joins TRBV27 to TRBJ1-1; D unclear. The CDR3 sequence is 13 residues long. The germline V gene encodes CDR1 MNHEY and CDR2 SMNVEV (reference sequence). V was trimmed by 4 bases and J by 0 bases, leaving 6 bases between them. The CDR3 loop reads CASSWYMNTEAFF. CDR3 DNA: TGTGCCAGCAGTTGGTACATGAACACTGAAGCTTTCTTT.

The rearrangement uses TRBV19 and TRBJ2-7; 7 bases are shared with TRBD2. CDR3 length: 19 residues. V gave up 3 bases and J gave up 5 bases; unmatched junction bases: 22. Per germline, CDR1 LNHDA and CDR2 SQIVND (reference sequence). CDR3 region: CASSIWPGGPEDSSHEQYF. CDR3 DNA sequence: TGTGCCAGTAGTATCTGGCCGGGAGGACCGGAAGACTCTTCCCACGAGCAGTACTTC.

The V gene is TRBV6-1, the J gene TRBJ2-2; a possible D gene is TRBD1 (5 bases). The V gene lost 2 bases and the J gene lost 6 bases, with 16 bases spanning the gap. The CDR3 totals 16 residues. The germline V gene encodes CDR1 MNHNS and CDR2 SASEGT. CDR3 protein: CASSEYWGEVAGELFF. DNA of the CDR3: TGTGCCAGCAGTGAATACTGGGGCGAGGTGGCCGGGGAGCTGTTTTTT.

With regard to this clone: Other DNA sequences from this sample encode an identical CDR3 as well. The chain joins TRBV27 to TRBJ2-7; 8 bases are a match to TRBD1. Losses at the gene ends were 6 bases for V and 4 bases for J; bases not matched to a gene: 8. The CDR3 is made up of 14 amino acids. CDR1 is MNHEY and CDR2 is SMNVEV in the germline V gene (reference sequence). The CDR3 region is CASRTGTGSYEQYF. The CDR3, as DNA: TGTGCCAGCAGAACCGGGACAGGATCGTACGAGCAGTACTTC.

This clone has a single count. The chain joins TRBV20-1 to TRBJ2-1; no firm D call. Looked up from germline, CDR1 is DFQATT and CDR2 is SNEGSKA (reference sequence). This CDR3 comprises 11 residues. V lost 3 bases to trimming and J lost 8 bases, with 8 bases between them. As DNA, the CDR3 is TGCAGTGCTAGTTCGCAGGATGAGCAGTTCTTC. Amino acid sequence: CSASSQDEQFF.

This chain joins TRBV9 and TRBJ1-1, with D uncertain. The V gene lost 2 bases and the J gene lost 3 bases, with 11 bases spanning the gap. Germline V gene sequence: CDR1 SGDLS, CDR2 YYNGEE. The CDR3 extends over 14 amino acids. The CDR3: CASSVQSGDTEAFF. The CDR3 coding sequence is TGTGCCAGCAGCGTGCAGAGCGGGGACACTGAAGCTTTCTTT.

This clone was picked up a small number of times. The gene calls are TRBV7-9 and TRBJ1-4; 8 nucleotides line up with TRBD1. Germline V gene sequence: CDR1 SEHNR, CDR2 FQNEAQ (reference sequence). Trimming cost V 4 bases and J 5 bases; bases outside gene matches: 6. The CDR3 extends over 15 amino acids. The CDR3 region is CASSSSRDRNEKLFF. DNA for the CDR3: TGTGCCAGCAGCTCATCTCGGGACAGGAATGAAAAACTGTTTTTT.

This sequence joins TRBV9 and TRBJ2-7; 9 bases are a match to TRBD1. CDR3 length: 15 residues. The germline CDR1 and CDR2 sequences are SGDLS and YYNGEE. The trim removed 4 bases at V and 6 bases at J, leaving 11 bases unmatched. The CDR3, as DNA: TGTGCCAGCAGCCCCCGGACAGGGGAGGTTGTCGAGCAGTACTTC. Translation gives CASSPRTGEVVEQYF.

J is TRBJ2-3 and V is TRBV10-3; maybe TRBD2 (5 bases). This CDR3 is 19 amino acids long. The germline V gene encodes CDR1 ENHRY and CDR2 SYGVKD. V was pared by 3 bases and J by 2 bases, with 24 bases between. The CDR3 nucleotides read TGTGCCATCAGTGACCCCGAGACCGGGCCGCGGAGGTACACAGATACGCAGTATTTT. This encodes CAISDPETGPRRYTDTQYF.

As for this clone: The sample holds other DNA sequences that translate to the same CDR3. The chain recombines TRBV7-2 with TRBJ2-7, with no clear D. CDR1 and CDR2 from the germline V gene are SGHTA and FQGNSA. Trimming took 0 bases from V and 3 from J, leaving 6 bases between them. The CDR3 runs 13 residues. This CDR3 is CASSLATHYEQYF. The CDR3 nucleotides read TGTGCCAGCAGCTTAGCGACACACTACGAGCAGTACTTC.

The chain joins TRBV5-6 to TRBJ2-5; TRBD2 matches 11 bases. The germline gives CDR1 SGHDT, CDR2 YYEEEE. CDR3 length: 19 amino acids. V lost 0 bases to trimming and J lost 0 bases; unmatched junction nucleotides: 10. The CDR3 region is CASSLGGTSGFFYQETQYF. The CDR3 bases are TGTGCCAGCAGCTTGGGAGGGACTAGCGGATTTTTTTACCAAGAGACCCAGTACTTC.

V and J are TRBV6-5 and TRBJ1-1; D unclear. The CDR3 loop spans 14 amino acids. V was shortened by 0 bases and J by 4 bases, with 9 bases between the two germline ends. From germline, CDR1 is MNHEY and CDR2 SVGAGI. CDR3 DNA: TGTGCCAGCAGTTACTCGTTGAGGGCCACTGAAGCTTTCTTT. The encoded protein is CASSYSLRATEAFF.